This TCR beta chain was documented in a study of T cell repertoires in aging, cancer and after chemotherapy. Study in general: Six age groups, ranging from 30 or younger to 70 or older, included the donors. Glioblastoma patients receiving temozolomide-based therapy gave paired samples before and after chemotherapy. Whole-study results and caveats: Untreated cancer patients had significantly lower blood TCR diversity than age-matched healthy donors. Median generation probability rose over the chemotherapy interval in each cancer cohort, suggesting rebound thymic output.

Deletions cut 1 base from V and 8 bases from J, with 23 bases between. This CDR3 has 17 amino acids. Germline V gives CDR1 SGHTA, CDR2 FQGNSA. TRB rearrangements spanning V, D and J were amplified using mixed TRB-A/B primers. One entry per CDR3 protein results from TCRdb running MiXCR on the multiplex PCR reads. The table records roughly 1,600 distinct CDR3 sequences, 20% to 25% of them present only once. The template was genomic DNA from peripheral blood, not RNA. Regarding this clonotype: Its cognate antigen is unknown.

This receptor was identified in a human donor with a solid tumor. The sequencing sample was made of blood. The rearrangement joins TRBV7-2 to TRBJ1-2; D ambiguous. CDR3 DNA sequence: TGTGCCAGCAGCTTAGTCCTCTTCTCCGACGCCCCGGAAGGCTACACCTTC. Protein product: CASSLVLFSDAPEGYTF. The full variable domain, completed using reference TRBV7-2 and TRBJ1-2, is GAGVSQSPSNKVTEKGKDVELRCDPISGHTALYWYRQSLGQGLEFLIYFQGNSAPDKSGLPSDRFSAERTGGSVSTLTIQRTQQEDSAVYLCASSLVLFSDAPEGYTFGSGTRLTVV.